This is a list of T cell receptor beta chains from one sample in a study of cytotoxic CD8 clonotypes in ibrutinib-treated CLL. Profiled with immunoSEQ multiplex PCR; TCRdb holds only in-frame clones, not every one. The sample carries some 70,000 clones, more than 60% recorded once. Sequences were derived from PBMCs, sampled after 12 months of ibrutinib treatment. The receptors come from a human donor with chronic lymphocytic leukemia. Both conserved end residues are part of each CDR3. A D gene is named only where the DNA matches it firmly. Not all rows give a size; the values are once, few, many and, for expanded clones, a class.

j_call: TRBJ1-1
v_call: TRBV15
clone_size: NA
d_call: TRBD1
cdr3_nt: TGTGCCACCAGCAGAGGCTACGACAGGGGGATAAACTCAATCGGGTACACTGAAGCTTTCTTT
cdr3_aa: CATSRGYDRGINSIGYTEAFF

j_call: TRBJ2-3
v_call: TRBV7-6
clone_size: NA
d_call: NA
cdr3_nt: TGTGCCAGCAGCTTAGGTGGTGGGTCCCGCACAGATACGCAGTATTTT
cdr3_aa: CASSLGGGSRTDTQYF

j_call: TRBJ2-5
v_call: TRBV14
clone_size: NA
d_call: NA
cdr3_nt: TGTGCCAGCAGCCAGAGGCCGTCGTGGGCACCTCAAGAGACCCAGTACTTC
cdr3_aa: CASSQRPSWAPQETQYF

j_call: TRBJ2-7
v_call: TRBV7-9
clone_size: NA
d_call: NA
cdr3_nt: TGTGCCAGCAGCCCAGTTGGGGACGCGCAGTACTTC
cdr3_aa: CASSPVGDAQYF

j_call: TRBJ2-5
v_call: TRBV19
clone_size: NA
d_call: NA
cdr3_nt: TGTGCCAGTACCGGATGGGAAGAGACCCAGTACTTC
cdr3_aa: CASTGWEETQYF

j_call: TRBJ2-1
v_call: TRBV11-2
clone_size: NA
d_call: NA
cdr3_nt: TGTGCCAGCAGCTTAGTGGCAGGGCAGCATGAGCAGTTCTTC
cdr3_aa: CASSLVAGQHEQFF

j_call: TRBJ2-3
v_call: TRBV4-1
clone_size: once
d_call: TRBD2
cdr3_nt: TGCGCCAGCAGCCAAGATGTCCCGGGTAGCGGGGGGCTCACAGATACGCAGTATTTT
cdr3_aa: CASSQDVPGSGGLTDTQYF

j_call: TRBJ2-1
v_call: TRBV7-9
clone_size: few
d_call: TRBD2
cdr3_nt: TGTGCCAGCAGCTTAGCTGGTAGCGGGGGGCCCAATGAGCAGTTCTTC
cdr3_aa: CASSLAGSGGPNEQFF

j_call: TRBJ2-7
v_call: TRBV4-3
clone_size: NA
d_call: NA
cdr3_nt: TGCGCCAGCAGCCAAGACTTCGGATTTTCCTACGAGCAGTACTTC
cdr3_aa: CASSQDFGFSYEQYF

j_call: TRBJ1-6
v_call: TRBV10-3
clone_size: few
d_call: NA
cdr3_nt: TGTGCCATCAGTGAGTCGATATCTATAAAGGATTCACCCCTCCACTTT
cdr3_aa: CAISESISIKDSPLHF

j_call: TRBJ2-7
v_call: TRBV5-6
clone_size: NA
d_call: NA
cdr3_nt: TGTGCCAGCAGCTTGGTTCGGGAGATGAGATACTCCTACGAGCAGTACTTC
cdr3_aa: CASSLVREMRYSYEQYF

j_call: TRBJ1-2
v_call: TRBV5-7
clone_size: NA
d_call: NA
cdr3_nt: TGTGCCAGCAGCTTGGCTTGGGCTCGGAGCTATGGCTACACCTTC
cdr3_aa: CASSLAWARSYGYTF

j_call: TRBJ2-1
v_call: TRBV5-6
clone_size: NA
d_call: TRBD2
cdr3_nt: TGTGCCAGCAGCTTTGACCCACTAGCGAATGAGCAGTTCTTC
cdr3_aa: CASSFDPLANEQFF

j_call: TRBJ1-2
v_call: TRBV5-1
clone_size: NA
d_call: NA
cdr3_nt: TGCGCCAGCAGCCCAGCGTTCGTGGCCGGCTATGGCTACACCTTC
cdr3_aa: CASSPAFVAGYGYTF

j_call: TRBJ1-1
v_call: TRBV6-5
clone_size: NA
d_call: NA
cdr3_nt: TGTGCCAGCAGTCGTGGGACTGAAGCTTTCTTT
cdr3_aa: CASSRGTEAFF

j_call: TRBJ2-7
v_call: TRBV30
clone_size: NA
d_call: NA
cdr3_nt: TGTGCCTGGAGCCAACCCCCCAGGGGCACCTACGAGCAGTACTTC
cdr3_aa: CAWSQPPRGTYEQYF

j_call: TRBJ2-7
v_call: TRBV30
clone_size: NA
d_call: NA
cdr3_nt: TGTGCCTGGAGTGTCGGGGCCGCCTCACAGGCCCACGAGCAGTACTTC
cdr3_aa: CAWSVGAASQAHEQYF

j_call: TRBJ1-5
v_call: TRBV19
clone_size: NA
d_call: NA
cdr3_nt: TGTGCCAGTGGAACCACCGGGACCGGGGCATGGCAGCCCCAGCATTTT
cdr3_aa: CASGTTGTGAWQPQHF

j_call: TRBJ1-2
v_call: TRBV11-2
clone_size: once
d_call: NA
cdr3_nt: TGTGCCAGCAGCCCCCTAATGGGACTGAATTCGGGCTACACCTTC
cdr3_aa: CASSPLMGLNSGYTF

j_call: TRBJ1-2
v_call: TRBV4-2
clone_size: NA
d_call: NA
cdr3_nt: TGTGCCAGCAGCCAAGATTTTCTAAGGAGCTATGGCTACACCTTC
cdr3_aa: CASSQDFLRSYGYTF

j_call: TRBJ1-5
v_call: TRBV7-2
clone_size: few
d_call: NA
cdr3_nt: TGTGCCAGCAGCTTAGTCGGAGATAGCAATCAGCCCCAGCATTTT
cdr3_aa: CASSLVGDSNQPQHF

j_call: TRBJ2-7
v_call: TRBV19
clone_size: NA
d_call: TRBD1
cdr3_nt: TGTGCCAGTAGTATGGGACAGGGGGGTTCCTACGAGCAGTACTTC
cdr3_aa: CASSMGQGGSYEQYF

j_call: TRBJ2-2
v_call: TRBV7-2
clone_size: NA
d_call: NA
cdr3_nt: TGTGCCAGCAGCTTCTTGGGGGGAGGCGGGGAGCTGTTTTTT
cdr3_aa: CASSFLGGGGELFF

j_call: TRBJ2-7
v_call: TRBV7-2
clone_size: once
d_call: NA
cdr3_nt: TGTGCCAGCAGCTTAGTGATCGGGCAGGGTAACGAGTACTTC
cdr3_aa: CASSLVIGQGNEYF

j_call: TRBJ2-2
v_call: TRBV19
clone_size: NA
d_call: NA
cdr3_nt: TGTGCCAGTAGTAAAGAAACCGGGGAGCTGTTTTTT
cdr3_aa: CASSKETGELFF

j_call: TRBJ2-2
v_call: TRBV4-3
clone_size: NA
d_call: TRBD2
cdr3_nt: TGCGCCAGCAGCCTAGAGCGGGGGGGGCTTGCCGGGGAGCTGTTTTTT
cdr3_aa: CASSLERGGLAGELFF

j_call: TRBJ2-5
v_call: TRBV18
clone_size: NA
d_call: NA
cdr3_nt: TGTGCCAGCTCACTCAAAGAGACCCAGTACTTC
cdr3_aa: CASSLKETQYF

j_call: TRBJ1-5
v_call: TRBV6-5
clone_size: NA
d_call: TRBD1
cdr3_nt: TGTGCCAGCAGACGGACAGGGTCCCATCAGCCCCAGCATTTT
cdr3_aa: CASRRTGSHQPQHF

j_call: TRBJ1-4
v_call: TRBV18
clone_size: NA
d_call: NA
cdr3_nt: TGTGCCAGCTCACCACTCTCCCGTGCTGAAAAACTGTTTTTT
cdr3_aa: CASSPLSRAEKLFF

j_call: TRBJ1-2
v_call: TRBV20-1
clone_size: NA
d_call: NA
cdr3_nt: TGCAGTGCTAGAAGTAACTATGGCTACACCTTC
cdr3_aa: CSARSNYGYTF

j_call: TRBJ1-2
v_call: TRBV18
clone_size: NA
d_call: NA
cdr3_nt: TGTGCCAGCTCACCAAAGCAGAGGGGCTACACCTTC
cdr3_aa: CASSPKQRGYTF

j_call: TRBJ2-5
v_call: TRBV27
clone_size: NA
d_call: TRBD2
cdr3_nt: TGTGCCAGCAGTCATATAGCGGGGGGGGAAGAGACCCAGTACTTC
cdr3_aa: CASSHIAGGEETQYF

j_call: TRBJ2-7
v_call: TRBV18
clone_size: NA
d_call: TRBD2
cdr3_nt: TGTGCCAGCTCACCAACAACCGGGACTAGGAACGAGCAGTACTTC
cdr3_aa: CASSPTTGTRNEQYF

j_call: TRBJ1-3
v_call: TRBV5-1
clone_size: NA
d_call: NA
cdr3_nt: TGCGCCAGCACCTCCCCGGACCGGTCGGAAAACACCATATATTTT
cdr3_aa: CASTSPDRSENTIYF

j_call: TRBJ1-6
v_call: TRBV14
clone_size: NA
d_call: NA
cdr3_nt: TGTGCCAGCAGCCAAAGGGCAGGGAATTCACCCCTCCACTTT
cdr3_aa: CASSQRAGNSPLHF

j_call: TRBJ2-6
v_call: TRBV11-2
clone_size: few
d_call: NA
cdr3_nt: TGTGCCAGCAGCTTAGCTGGGTCTGGGGCCAACGTCCTGACTTTC
cdr3_aa: CASSLAGSGANVLTF

j_call: TRBJ1-1
v_call: TRBV29-1
clone_size: NA
d_call: TRBD1
cdr3_nt: TGCAGCGTTAACAGGGGTTCGAACACTGAAGCTTTCTTT
cdr3_aa: CSVNRGSNTEAFF

j_call: TRBJ2-3
v_call: TRBV11-2
clone_size: NA
d_call: NA
cdr3_nt: TGTGCCAGCAGCTTATCAGATACGCAGTATTTT
cdr3_aa: CASSLSDTQYF

j_call: TRBJ1-2
v_call: TRBV9
clone_size: few
d_call: TRBD1
cdr3_nt: TGTGCCAGCAGCGGCCGGGACAGGGGATATTATGGCTACACCTTC
cdr3_aa: CASSGRDRGYYGYTF

j_call: TRBJ1-1
v_call: TRBV6-5
clone_size: NA
d_call: NA
cdr3_nt: TGTGCCAGCAGTTACTCACCGCGCACTTTGAACACTGAAGCTTTCTTT
cdr3_aa: CASSYSPRTLNTEAFF

j_call: TRBJ2-7
v_call: TRBV29-1
clone_size: few
d_call: NA
cdr3_nt: TGCAGCGTTGGGGGCGCAGGGGCGTCCTACGAGCAGTACTTC
cdr3_aa: CSVGGAGASYEQYF

j_call: TRBJ1-5
v_call: TRBV30
clone_size: NA
d_call: TRBD1
cdr3_nt: TGTGCCTGGAGTGGACAGGGTGATCAGCCCCAGCATTTT
cdr3_aa: CAWSGQGDQPQHF

j_call: TRBJ1-5
v_call: TRBV19
clone_size: NA
d_call: NA
cdr3_nt: TGTGCCAGCCTAGGGGGGCATCAGCCCCAGCATTTT
cdr3_aa: CASLGGHQPQHF

j_call: TRBJ1-2
v_call: TRBV5-1
clone_size: few
d_call: NA
cdr3_nt: TGCGCCAGCAGCCCAACCTGGGACCGAGTCTCTAGCTATGGCTACACCTTC
cdr3_aa: CASSPTWDRVSSYGYTF

j_call: TRBJ2-1
v_call: TRBV5-1
clone_size: NA
d_call: NA
cdr3_nt: TGCGCCAGCTCGCTATACAATGAGCAGTTCTTC
cdr3_aa: CASSLYNEQFF

j_call: TRBJ2-3
v_call: TRBV5-8
clone_size: NA
d_call: TRBD1
cdr3_nt: TGTGCCAGCAGCTTGACAGGGGACGACACAGATACGCAGTATTTT
cdr3_aa: CASSLTGDDTDTQYF

j_call: TRBJ1-6
v_call: TRBV30
clone_size: NA
d_call: NA
cdr3_nt: TGTGCCTGGAGTAAACGGAGGGGGATAGGAGATCGCCACTTT
cdr3_aa: CAWSKRRGIGDRHF